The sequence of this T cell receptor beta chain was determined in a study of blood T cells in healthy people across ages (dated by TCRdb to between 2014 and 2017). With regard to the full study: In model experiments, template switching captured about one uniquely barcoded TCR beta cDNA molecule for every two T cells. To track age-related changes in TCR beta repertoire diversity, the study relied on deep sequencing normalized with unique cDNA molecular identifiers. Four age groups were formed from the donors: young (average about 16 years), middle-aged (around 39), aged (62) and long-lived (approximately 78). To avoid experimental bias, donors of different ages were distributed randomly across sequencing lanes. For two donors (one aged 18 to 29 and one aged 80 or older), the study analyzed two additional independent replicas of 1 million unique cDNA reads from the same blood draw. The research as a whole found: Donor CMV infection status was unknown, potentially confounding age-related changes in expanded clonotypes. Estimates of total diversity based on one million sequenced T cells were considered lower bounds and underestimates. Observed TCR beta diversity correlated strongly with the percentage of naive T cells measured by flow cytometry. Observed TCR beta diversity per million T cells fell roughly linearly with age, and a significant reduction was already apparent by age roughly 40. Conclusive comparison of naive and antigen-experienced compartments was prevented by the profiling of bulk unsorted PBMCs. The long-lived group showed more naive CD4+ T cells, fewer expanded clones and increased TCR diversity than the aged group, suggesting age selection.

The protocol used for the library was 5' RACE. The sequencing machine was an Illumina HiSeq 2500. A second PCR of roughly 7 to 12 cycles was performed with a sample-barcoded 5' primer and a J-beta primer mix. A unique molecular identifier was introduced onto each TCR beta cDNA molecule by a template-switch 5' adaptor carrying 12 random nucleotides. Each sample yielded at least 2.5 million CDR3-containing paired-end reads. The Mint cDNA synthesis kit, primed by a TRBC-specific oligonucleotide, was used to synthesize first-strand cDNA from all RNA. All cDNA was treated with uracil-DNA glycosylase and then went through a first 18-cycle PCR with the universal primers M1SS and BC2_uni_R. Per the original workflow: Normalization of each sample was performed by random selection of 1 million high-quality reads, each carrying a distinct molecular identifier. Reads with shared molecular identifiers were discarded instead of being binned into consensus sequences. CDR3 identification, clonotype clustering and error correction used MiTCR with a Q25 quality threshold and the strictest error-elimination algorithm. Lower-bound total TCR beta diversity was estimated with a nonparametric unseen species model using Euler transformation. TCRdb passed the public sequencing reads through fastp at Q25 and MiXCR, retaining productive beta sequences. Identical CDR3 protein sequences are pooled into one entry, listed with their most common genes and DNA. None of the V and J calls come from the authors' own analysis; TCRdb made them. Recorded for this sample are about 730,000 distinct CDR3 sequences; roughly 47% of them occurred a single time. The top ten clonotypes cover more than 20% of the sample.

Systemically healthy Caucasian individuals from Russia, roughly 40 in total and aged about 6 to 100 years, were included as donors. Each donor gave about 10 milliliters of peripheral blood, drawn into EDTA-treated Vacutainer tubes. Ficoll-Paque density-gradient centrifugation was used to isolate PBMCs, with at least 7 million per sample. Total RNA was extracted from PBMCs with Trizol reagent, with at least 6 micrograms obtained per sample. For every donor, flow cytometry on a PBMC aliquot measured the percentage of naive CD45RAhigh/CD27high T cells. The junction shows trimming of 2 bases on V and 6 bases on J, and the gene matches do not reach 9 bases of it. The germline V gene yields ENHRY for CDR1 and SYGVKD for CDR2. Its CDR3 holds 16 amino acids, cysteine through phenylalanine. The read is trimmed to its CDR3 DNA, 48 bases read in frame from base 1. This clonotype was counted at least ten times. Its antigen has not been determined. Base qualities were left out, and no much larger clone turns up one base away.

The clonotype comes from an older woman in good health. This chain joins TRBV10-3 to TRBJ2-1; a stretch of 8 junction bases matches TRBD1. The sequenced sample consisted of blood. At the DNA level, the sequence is TGTGCCATCAGTGAGCTCAGGGGGCCATCCCTCAATGAGCAGTTCTTC. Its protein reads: CAISELRGPSLNEQFF.